This entry is about one TCR beta chain. The sample carries other DNA sequences with the same CDR3. How the authors handled the data: Scientists estimated how many nucleated cells there were by amplifying reference gene primers. Using immunoSEQ multiplex PCR, the repertoire was profiled, and TCRdb retains in-frame clones only, with some absent. The V and J calls and the clone size are those of that table, but D and trimming were determined from the DNA. The sample holds 97,000 or so clones, around 90% seen once. Looked up from germline, CDR1 is KGHSH and CDR2 is LQKENI. Losses at the gene ends were 4 bases for V and 2 bases for J; bases not matched to a gene: 1. The CDR3 spans 13 residues. This entry is derived from a study of blood T cell repertoires in COVID-19. Study-wide background: Nucleic acid was either cDNA or gDNA, and it came from T cells, B-cell-depleted T cells, or PBMCs.

This rearrangement joins TRBV18 to TRBJ2-5; 7 nucleotides line up with TRBD1. The sequencing sample was made of peripheral blood. The clonotype originates from a man aged 50 to 59 with active or convalescent COVID-19. The CDR3 loop reads CASSRGQQETQYF. In DNA form, the CDR3 reads TGTGCCAGCTCACGGGGACAGCAAGAGACCCAGTACTTC.